This T cell receptor beta chain was recorded in a study of PD-1 blockade in classical Hodgkin lymphoma. Study information: Every 2 weeks, patients had 3 mg/kg nivolumab intravenously. Study results and caveats: By C4D1 there was a significant rise in CD4+ TCR diversity but not in CD8+ TCR diversity. Underlying causes for the observed repertoire differences were not defined, possibly disease activity or prior therapy. Nivolumab initiation under 1 year post-ASCT meant exclusion.

Only in-frame clones appear in the TCRdb table, and some are missing; sequencing was by immunoSEQ multiplex PCR. The data contain 20,000 or so clones, 75% to 90% of them singletons. Trimming took 4 bases from V and 5 from J, leaving 11 bases between them. Germline V gives CDR1 MNHNS, CDR2 SASEGT. The length of the CDR3 is 13 residues. Details on this clone: Its antigen is as yet unknown.

Time point given: cycle 4 day 1 (C4D1), after more than five weeks of nivolumab. Every one of the patients relapsed after autologous stem cell transplantation (brentuximab vedotin exposure was variable). Out of thawed PBMCs, magnetic negative selection purified CD4+ T cells. This receptor was taken from a human donor with classical Hodgkin lymphoma. The chain couples TRBV6-1 to TRBJ2-5; D remains unclear. Here the sequenced sample was CD4+ T cells from blood, taken before the fourth cycle of nivolumab. Here the CDR3 DNA reads TGTGCCAGCAGTGTGGGCCCCGGGGAGACCCAGTACTTC. Its translation: CASSVGPGETQYF.